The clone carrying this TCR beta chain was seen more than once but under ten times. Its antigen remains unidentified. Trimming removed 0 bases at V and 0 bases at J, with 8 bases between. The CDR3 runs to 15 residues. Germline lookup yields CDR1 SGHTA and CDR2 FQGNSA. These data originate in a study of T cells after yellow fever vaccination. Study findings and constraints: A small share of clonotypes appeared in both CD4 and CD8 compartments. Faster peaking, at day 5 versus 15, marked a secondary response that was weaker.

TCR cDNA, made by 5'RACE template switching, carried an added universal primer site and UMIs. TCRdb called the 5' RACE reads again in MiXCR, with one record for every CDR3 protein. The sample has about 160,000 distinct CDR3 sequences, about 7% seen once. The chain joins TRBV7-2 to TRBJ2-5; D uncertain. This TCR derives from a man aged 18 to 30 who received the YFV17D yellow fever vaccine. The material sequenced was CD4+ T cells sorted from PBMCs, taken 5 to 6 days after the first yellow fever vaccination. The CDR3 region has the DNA TGTGCCAGCAGCTTAGCGCTGGCACACCAAGAGACCCAGTACTTC. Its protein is CASSLALAHQETQYF.